The 2 T cell receptor beta chains given below trace back to one sample, sequenced in a study of identical twins. TCRdb called the 5' RACE reads again in MiXCR, with one record for every CDR3 protein. The sample comprises about 530,000 distinct CDR3 sequences, around 15% of which are singletons, and roughly 0.43% rests with the top ten. This sample was shared with a second study, whose subject was yellow fever vaccine responses in identical twins.

The sequenced material came from CD4+ T cells sorted from blood. The source is a woman in her late teens or twenties in good health.

This clonotype has just a few counts. The V and J genes are TRBV20-1 and TRBJ2-3; TRBD2 matches 14 bases. The trim removed 6 bases at V and 5 bases at J, leaving 4 bases unmatched. CDR3 length: 14 residues. Germline V lookup: CDR1 DFQATT, CDR2 SNEGSKA (reference sequence). DNA of the CDR3: TGCAGTGCCAGACTAGCGGGAGGGGGAGATACGCAGTATTTT. Protein sequence: CSARLAGGGDTQYF.

The chain couples TRBV18 to TRBJ2-2; D perhaps matches TRBD2 (6 bases). Germline values: CDR1 KGHSH, CDR2 LQKENI. V dropped 3 bases and J dropped 0 bases, with 14 bases sitting between them. The CDR3 totals 17 residues. Written as DNA, the CDR3 is TGTGCCAGCTCACCCCAGCGGGCAGCGTCGAACACCGGGGAGCTGTTTTTT. Its protein is CASSPQRAASNTGELFF. The whole variable domain, remainder taken from reference TRBV18 and TRBJ2-2, is NAGVMQNPRHLVRRRGQEARLRCSPMKGHSHVYWYRQLPEEGLKFMVYLQKENIIDESGMPKERFSAEFPKEGPSILRIQQVVRGDSAAYFCASSPQRAASNTGELFFGEGSRLTVL.